The present entry profiles one T cell receptor beta chain with its context. The CDR3 has 14 amino acids. The ends lost 4 bases at V and 5 bases at J; junction bases unmatched: 5. Germline assignment: CDR1 SGHDT and CDR2 YYEEEE. The method was immunoSEQ multiplex PCR; TCRdb's version includes in-frame clones alone and lacks a portion of them. The table shows fewer than 35,000 clones, with roughly nine tenths occurring only once. The data are from a study of OX40 agonist ivuxolimab in advanced cancers. This sequence joins TRBV5-6 and TRBJ2-5; 10 nucleotides match TRBD1. This TCR was sampled from an adult with an advanced solid tumor such as melanoma, head and neck, liver or kidney cancer. The material was CD4+ or CD8+ T cells sorted from blood, obtained in a trial of the OX40 agonist ivuxolimab. The CDR3 protein is CASSMTGGRETQYF. In DNA, the CDR3 is TGTGCCAGCAGCATGACAGGGGGCCGCGAGACCCAGTACTTC.